This TCR beta chain was sequenced during a study of shared clonotypes between healthy human individuals. The overall study: For every donor, three CD4 naive, three CD4 memory, two CD8 naive and one CD8 memory plates were used.

The study's findings and limits: Of the naive CD4 clonotypes, roughly 5.2% were shared across several donors. Represented diversity (both genetic and exposure-history) was limited by the small number of donors.

This CDR3 comprises 16 residues. Unmatched junction bases numbered 11, after V lost 3 bases and J lost 3 bases. Germline CDR1 is KGHSH and CDR2 is LQKENI. Comment on this clone: Its antigen is not identified.

Researchers divided each subset's genomic DNA evenly across several immunoSEQ plates. TCRdb's copy holds only in-frame clones and misses some; the assay was immunoSEQ multiplex PCR. The data contain over a million clones, around 76% of them singletons. The chain combines TRBV18 with TRBJ2-7; 7 bases agree with TRBD2. The clonotype comes from a man aged 18 to 35 in good health. Sequenced material: memory CD4+ T cells sorted from blood. Noted subset: CD45RA-negative fraction. CDR3 region: CASSPTVAGAGYEQYF. CDR3 DNA sequence: TGTGCCAGCTCACCCACAGTGGCGGGAGCTGGCTACGAGCAGTACTTC.